This entry lists 9 T cell receptor beta chains sequenced from one sample in a study of response to subunit inactivated influenza vaccine. TCRdb re-derived calls from the RT-PCR reads in MiXCR, one entry per CDR3 protein. This sample has 450,000 to 600,000 distinct CDR3 sequences, with more than 15% found just once. Sample: CD4+ T cells sorted from PBMCs, taken roughly 24 months after vaccination. These receptors were collected from a man between 50 and 75 years old who received an inactivated influenza vaccine.

Only a few counts were recorded for this clonotype. The genes are TRBV28 and TRBJ2-7, with 9 bases lining up with TRBD2. CDR1 is MDHEN and CDR2 is SYDVKM in the germline V gene. The CDR3 runs to 15 residues. The V segment lost 10 bases and the J segment 7 bases; nucleotides outside the gene matches: 17. The DNA of the CDR3 is TGTGCCACCGATTTGGGGGCTAGCGGGGTCCTGGAGCAGTACTTC. It encodes CATDLGASGVLEQYF.

The V and J genes are TRBV29-1 and TRBJ2-1; possibly TRBD1 for D (7 bases). The CDR3 spans 13 residues. The germline V gene has CDR1 SQVTM and CDR2 ANQGSEA. V gave up 4 bases and J gave up 4 bases, with 11 bases separating them. CDR3 in amino acids: CSVASGGYNEQFF. The DNA of the CDR3 is TGCAGCGTTGCTTCAGGGGGGTACAATGAGCAGTTCTTC.

In its sample, this clonotype was seen a few times. The chain carries TRBV20-1 and TRBJ1-1; 8 bases agree with TRBD1. Germline CDR1 DFQATT, CDR2 SNEGSKA (reference sequence). V was clipped by 2 bases and J by 5 bases; unmatched bases: 7. The CDR3 runs 14 residues. Written as DNA, the CDR3 is TGCAGTGCTAGATCTGGCAGGGGGCGAACTGAAGCTTTCTTT. It yields the protein CSARSGRGRTEAFF.

This clonotype came up a few times. The chain carries TRBV4-3 and TRBJ1-4; a possible D gene is TRBD1 (6 bases). The CDR3 is 17 residues long. CDR1 and CDR2 from the germline V gene are LGHNA and YSLEER. Trimming stripped 1 base from V and 8 bases from J, with 20 bases between. The CDR3 protein is CASSQASQGYRREKLFF. As DNA, the CDR3 is TGCGCCAGCAGCCAAGCCAGTCAGGGGTATAGAAGGGAAAAACTGTTTTTT.

The chain recombines TRBV7-2 with TRBJ2-3, with TRBD1 matching 7 bases. The CDR3 extends over 17 amino acids. Germline CDR1 is SGHTA and CDR2 is FQGNSA. J gave up 2 bases and V 5 bases, and 13 bases lay outside the gene matches. This chain's CDR3 is CASSPAPGQPHTDTQYF. The CDR3 DNA reads TGTGCCAGCAGCCCAGCCCCGGGACAGCCACACACAGATACGCAGTATTTT.

The chain recombines TRBV24-1 with TRBJ1-4; no clear D. The CDR3 spans 15 residues. The germline V gene encodes CDR1 KGHDR and CDR2 SFDVKD. The V end lost 4 bases, the J end lost 7 bases, and 15 bases lay between the germline ends. The CDR3 loop reads CATSDPDPSGEKLFF. The CDR3 DNA reads as TGTGCCACCAGTGACCCAGACCCTTCGGGTGAAAAACTGTTTTTT.

This clonotype was counted only a few times. V is TRBV7-8 and J is TRBJ2-1, with 11 positions matching TRBD2. From germline, CDR1 is SGHVS and CDR2 FQNEAQ. The CDR3 is made up of 16 amino acids. The V segment lost 6 bases and the J segment 7 bases; nucleotides outside the gene matches: 11. In DNA, the CDR3 is TGTGCCAGCAGGCGATCTAGCGGGAGGTTGGGGAATGAGCAGTTCTTC. It is translated as CASRRSSGRLGNEQFF.

At least ten counts were recorded for this clonotype. V usage is TRBV29-1 and J usage is TRBJ1-2; D ambiguous. The CDR3 loop spans 13 amino acids. Germline CDR1 and CDR2: SQVTM and ANQGSEA. Trimming pared 4 bases from V and 0 bases from J, leaving 9 bases between. As DNA, the CDR3 is TGCAGCGTTGTCAGCGTCTCTAACTATGGCTACACCTTC. Translating it yields CSVVSVSNYGYTF.

This clonotype was counted a few times. The rearrangement uses TRBV7-2 and TRBJ1-6, with 7 bases identical to TRBD1. CDR1 is SGHTA, CDR2 FQGNSA, per germline. The CDR3 covers 15 residues. V lost 6 bases to trimming and J lost 5 bases; unmatched junction nucleotides: 7. In nucleotides, the CDR3 is TGTGCCAGCAGAAAAACCGGGACAGATAATTCACCCCTCCACTTT. This sequence encodes CASRKTGTDNSPLHF.